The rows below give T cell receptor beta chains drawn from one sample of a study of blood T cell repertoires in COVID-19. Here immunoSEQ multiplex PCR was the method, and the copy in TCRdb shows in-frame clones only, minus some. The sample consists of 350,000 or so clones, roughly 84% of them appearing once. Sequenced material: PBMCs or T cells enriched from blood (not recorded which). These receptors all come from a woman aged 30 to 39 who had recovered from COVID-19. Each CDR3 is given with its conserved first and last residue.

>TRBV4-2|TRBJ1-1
CASSQDPRQAGLGTEAFF
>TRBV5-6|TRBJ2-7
CASSPGQGVTYEQYF
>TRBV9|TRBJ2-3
CASSVEWASGGYTDTQYF
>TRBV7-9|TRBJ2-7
CASSFEGQGQQYF
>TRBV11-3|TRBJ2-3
CASSFSSGVANTQYF
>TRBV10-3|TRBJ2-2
CATRGTTNTGELFF
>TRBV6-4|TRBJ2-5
CASSDSAQGTQYF
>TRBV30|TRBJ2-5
CAWSTGQGALLQETQYF
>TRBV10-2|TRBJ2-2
CASTVAGELFF
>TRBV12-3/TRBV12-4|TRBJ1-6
CASSSQGNSPLHF
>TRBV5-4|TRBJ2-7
CASSFRTSGVYEQYF
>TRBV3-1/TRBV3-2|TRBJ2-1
CASSQEAGGFYEQFF
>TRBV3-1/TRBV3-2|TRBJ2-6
CASSPGGGTGANVLTF
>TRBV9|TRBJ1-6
CASSPSGGQAYNSPLHF
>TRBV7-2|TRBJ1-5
CASSGIGISNQPQHF
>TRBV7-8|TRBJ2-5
CASSFRLAHTQETQYF
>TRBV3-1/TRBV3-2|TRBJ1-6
CASSHRTGSLHF
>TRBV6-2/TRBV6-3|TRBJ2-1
CASSYSSSYNEQFF
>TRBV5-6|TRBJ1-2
CASSPPVGGLDYGYTF
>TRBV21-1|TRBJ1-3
CASSKVSAGSGNTIYF